The 3 T cell receptor beta chains in this list originate from one sample, sequenced in a study of cytomegalovirus exposure and HLA in healthy donors. PCR amplification relied on 60 Vbeta primers (plus 13 Jbeta primers). Sequencing used immunoSEQ multiplex PCR; TCRdb keeps in-frame clones, though not all of them. The table lists 120,000 to 150,000 clones, roughly 87% of them singletons. Input material: PBMCs. These receptors originate from a man aged 25-45 years in good health and CMV-seropositive.

The table lists this clone with a few counts. J is TRBJ2-7 and V is TRBV5-1; D is perhaps TRBD2 (5 bases). The CDR3 is 13 amino acids. The V gene's germline CDR1 is SGHRS and CDR2 YFSETQ. V was pared by 5 bases and J by 6 bases, with 15 bases between. The CDR3 DNA follows: TGCGCCAGCAGTGAGCGGCTGGTCTCCGAGCAGTACTTC. Its protein product is CASSERLVSEQYF.

The rearrangement joins TRBV6-5 to TRBJ2-2, with D possibly TRBD2 on 5 matching bases. The CDR3 loop spans 15 amino acids. Per germline, CDR1 MNHEY and CDR2 SVGAGI. Trimming stripped 2 bases from V and 7 bases from J, with 14 bases between. The CDR3 DNA is TGTGCCAGCAGTTACGTGGGAGTTGAGGGCGGGGAGCTGTTTTTT. Residues: CASSYVGVEGGELFF.

This chain joins TRBV27 and TRBJ2-7, with TRBD1 identical over 9 bases. V lost 5 bases, J lost 5 bases, and 10 bases stayed unmatched. The CDR3 totals 15 residues. CDR1 and CDR2 (germline): MNHEY, SMNVEV (reference sequence). CDR3 sequence (DNA): TGTGCCAGCAGTCTCTCAATGGGGACAGGGAACGAGCAGTACTTC. Protein sequence: CASSLSMGTGNEQYF.